A single sample is the source of the 17 T cell receptor beta chains below, sequenced in a study of blood T cell repertoires in COVID-19. Measured with immunoSEQ multiplex PCR; TCRdb has only the in-frame clones, and not every one. The sample lists 30,000 to 40,000 clones, 65% to 90% occurring once. The material sequenced was peripheral blood. These TCRs come from a woman aged 55-70 years with active COVID-19.

This chain connects TRBV24-1 to TRBJ2-5; 10 nucleotides align to TRBD1. The CDR3 is made up of 15 amino acids. V lost 3 bases, J lost 4 bases, and 4 bases stayed unmatched. The germline V gene has CDR1 KGHDR and CDR2 SFDVKD. The CDR3 coding sequence is TGTGCCACCAGTGATGGGGACAGGGGCCGAGAGACCCAGTACTTC. Amino acids: CATSDGDRGRETQYF.

The gene calls are TRBV15 and TRBJ2-5; TRBD1 aligns across 7 bases. This CDR3 spans 15 amino acids. The ends lost 0 bases at V and 5 bases at J; junction bases unmatched: 6. Germline loops: CDR1 LNHNV, CDR2 YYDKDF (reference sequence). CDR3 region: CATSRDQTGRETQYF. DNA of the CDR3: TGTGCCACCAGCAGAGACCAGACAGGGCGGGAGACCCAGTACTTC.

The chain links TRBV19 to TRBJ1-2; a weak D match, TRBD1 (5 bases). This CDR3 has 13 residues. V lost 5 bases and J lost 4, with 11 bases in between. CDR1 LNHDA and CDR2 SQIVND come from the germline V gene (reference sequence). This CDR3 is CASSLPGSYGYTF. The CDR3 DNA follows: TGTGCCAGTAGTCTTCCAGGGTCCTATGGCTACACCTTC.

CDR3 sequence: CASSQGQVAQYF. In DNA form, the CDR3 reads TGTGCCAGCAGCCAAGGGCAGGTGGCCCAGTACTTC. The rearrangement links TRBV3-1 (or the pseudogene TRBV3-2) to TRBJ2-5; unclear D gene. Between the trimmed V and J ends, which lost 1 base and 9 bases, there was a span of 9 bases. Germline V gene lookup returns CDR1 LGHDT and CDR2 YNNKEL (reference sequence). This CDR3 has 12 residues.

The V call is TRBV27, the J call TRBJ2-1; TRBD1 is a possible D gene (5 bases). V was shortened by 1 base and J by 5 bases, with 12 bases between the two germline ends. Germline-derived CDR1 and CDR2 are MNHEY and SMNVEV (reference sequence). The CDR3 is 15 amino acids. The CDR3 here is CASSLFPDMNNEQFF. CDR3 DNA: TGTGCCAGCAGTTTATTCCCGGACATGAACAATGAGCAGTTCTTC.

This clone appeared a single time. This chain joins TRBV9 and TRBJ2-7; 15 positions agree with TRBD2. With 4 bases clipped from V and 2 bases from J, the junction kept 13 bases outside the gene matches. This CDR3 comprises 19 residues. Germline CDR1 SGDLS, CDR2 YYNGEE. The CDR3 bases are TGTGCCAGCAGCCTAAGGACTAGCGGGAGGGCCTCCTCCCCCTACGAGCAGTACTTC. The encoded protein is CASSLRTSGRASSPYEQYF.

This chain joins TRBV10-1 and TRBJ2-3; D possibly corresponds to TRBD2 (6 bases). The CDR3 length is 14 residues. Trimming removed 4 bases from V and 10 bases from J, with 18 bases in between. CDR1 is WNHNN and CDR2 is SYGVQD in the germline V gene (reference sequence). The CDR3 coding sequence is TGCGCCAGCAGTGCCCAACGAACTAGCAGGGCGCAGTATTTT. Protein product: CASSAQRTSRAQYF.

The rearrangement joins TRBV5-6 to TRBJ1-2; weak D call: TRBD1 (5 bases). The germline gives CDR1 SGHDT, CDR2 YYEEEE. The CDR3 loop spans 15 amino acids. Trimming removed 0 bases at V and 2 bases at J, with 11 bases between. The CDR3: CASSLAGSGNYGYTF. CDR3 DNA: TGTGCCAGCAGCTTGGCCGGGTCAGGGAACTATGGCTACACCTTC.

The chain uses TRBV7-3 and TRBJ2-2; tentatively, D is TRBD1 (6 bases). The germline CDR1 and CDR2 sequences are SGHTA and FQGTGA. This CDR3 contains 16 residues. V lost 5 bases, J lost 1 base, and 14 bases lay in between. The CDR3 DNA is TGTGCCAGCAGCCCCCTTCGGACAGAGAACACCGGGGAGCTGTTTTTT. Translated, it gives CASSPLRTENTGELFF. Together with reference TRBV7-3 and TRBJ2-2, the CDR3 gives the full variable domain: GAGVSQTPSNKVTEKGKYVELRCDPISGHTALYWYRQSLGQGPEFLIYFQGTGAADDSGLPNDRFFAVRPEGSVSTLKIQRTERGDSAVYLCASSPLRTENTGELFFGEGSRLTVL.

This clone was counted once. The rearrangement links TRBV12-2 to TRBJ1-5. TRBV12-2 is reported as a pseudogene. There are 16 residues in the CDR3. DNA for the CDR3: TGTGCAAGTCGCTTAGCGCGGAGGGGACGCAATCAGCCCCAGCATTTT. This codes for CASRLARRGRNQPQHF.

The chain joins TRBV15 to TRBJ1-1; 10 nucleotides agree with TRBD1. Germline V gives CDR1 LNHNV, CDR2 YYDKDF (reference sequence). The V segment lost 8 bases and the J segment 2 bases; nucleotides outside the gene matches: 5. The CDR3 spans 14 residues. CDR3 region: CATVRDRGNTEAFF. The CDR3 DNA is TGTGCCACCGTAAGGGACAGGGGCAACACTGAAGCTTTCTTT.

This clone was seen only once. CDR3 nucleotides: TGTGCCAGCATTCAAGACAGGGGGAGCACTGAAGCTTTCTTT. Translation gives CASIQDRGSTEAFF. This sequence joins TRBV6-5 and TRBJ1-1; 9 positions match TRBD1. This CDR3 comprises 14 residues. CDR1 is MNHEY, CDR2 SVGAGI, per germline. V shed 7 bases and J 4 bases; nucleotides not matched to a gene: 7.

The chain carries TRBV7-2 and TRBJ2-7, with D possibly TRBD2 on 6 matching bases. This CDR3 spans 14 amino acids. Trimming took 3 bases from V and 4 from J, leaving 13 bases between them. From germline, CDR1 is SGHTA and CDR2 FQGNSA. CDR3 protein: CASSFAGGPYEQYF. Here the CDR3 DNA reads TGTGCCAGCAGCTTTGCAGGAGGGCCTTACGAGCAGTACTTC.

V and J are TRBV7-6 and TRBJ2-1; the match to TRBD2 covers 9 bases. Germline V lookup: CDR1 SGHVS, CDR2 FNYEAQ. This CDR3 spans 16 amino acids. V lost 3 bases, J lost 2 bases, and 5 bases stayed unmatched. CDR3 protein: CASSLEKREAYNEQFF. The CDR3, as DNA: TGTGCCAGCAGCTTGGAAAAGCGGGAGGCCTACAATGAGCAGTTCTTC.

This sequence joins TRBV5-5 and TRBJ2-3, with TRBD1 identical over 8 bases. The germline V gene encodes CDR1 SGHKS and CDR2 YYEKEE (reference sequence). With 4 bases clipped from V and 6 bases from J, the junction kept 10 bases outside the gene matches. The CDR3 totals 15 residues. CDR3 sequence: CASSPRDRNYDTQYF. The DNA of the CDR3 is TGTGCCAGCAGCCCCCGGGACAGGAACTACGATACGCAGTATTTT.

The V gene is TRBV28, the J gene TRBJ1-1; perhaps TRBD1 as D (6 bases). Germline CDR1 reads MDHEN; CDR2 reads SYDVKM. This CDR3 is 13 amino acids long. V was cut by 6 bases and J by 7 bases, with 15 bases left in between. CDR3 nucleotide sequence: TGTGCCAGCAGAAAACAGGGTGGGTTTGAAGCTTTCTTT. Its protein is CASRKQGGFEAFF.

This chain joins TRBV19 and TRBJ2-2, with 14 bases aligning to TRBD2. The ends lost 8 bases at V and 6 bases at J; junction bases unmatched: 11. The germline gives CDR1 LNHDA, CDR2 SQIVND (reference sequence). The CDR3 has 17 amino acids. The DNA for the CDR3 is TGTGCCAGTTCCGGGACTAGCGGGAGTCCCCGTTCCGGGGAGCTGTTTTTT. As protein: CASSGTSGSPRSGELFF.